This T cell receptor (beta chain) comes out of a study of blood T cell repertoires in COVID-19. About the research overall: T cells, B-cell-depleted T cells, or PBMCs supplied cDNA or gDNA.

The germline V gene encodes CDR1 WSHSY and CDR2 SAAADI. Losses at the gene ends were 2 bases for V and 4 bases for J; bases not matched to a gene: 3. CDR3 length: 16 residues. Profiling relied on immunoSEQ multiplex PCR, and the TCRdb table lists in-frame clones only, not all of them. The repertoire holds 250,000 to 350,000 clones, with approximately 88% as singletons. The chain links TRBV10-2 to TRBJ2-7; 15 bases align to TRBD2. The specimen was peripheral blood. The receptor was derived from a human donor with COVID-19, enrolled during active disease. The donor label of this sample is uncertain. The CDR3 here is CASSEGLAGGPYEQYF. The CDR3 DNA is TGCGCCAGCAGTGAGGGACTAGCGGGAGGGCCTTACGAGCAGTACTTC.